The T cell receptor (beta chain) under discussion was sequenced for a study of blood T cell repertoires in COVID-19. Study background: T cells, B-cell-depleted T cells, or PBMCs provided the cDNA or gDNA that served as material.

Original data processing: Amplified reference gene primers provided the basis for estimating nucleated cell counts. The method was immunoSEQ multiplex PCR; TCRdb's version includes in-frame clones alone and lacks a portion of them. D and trimming were read from the DNA, whereas the V and J calls and clone size are those reported in that table. Of roughly 200,000 clones listed, roughly 90% are singletons. CDR1 MNHNS and CDR2 SASEGT come from the germline V gene. The V gene end was trimmed by 3 bases and the J gene end by 1 base; junction bases not matched to a gene: 3. The CDR3 runs to 15 residues. Participants came from 20 to 25 US areas, aged roughly 18 to 100 years. Assignments of participants to cohorts depended upon their own reported clinical history.

V usage is TRBV6-1 and J usage is TRBJ1-5, with 7 bases lining up with TRBD1. Sequencing was carried out using PBMCs or T cells enriched from blood (not recorded which). This receptor was obtained from a woman aged 25 to 45 with acute COVID-19. CDR3 loop: CASSEYRGSNQPQHF. The CDR3 DNA reads TGTGCCAGCAGTGAGTACAGGGGAAGCAATCAGCCCCAGCATTTT.